This T cell receptor (beta chain) comes out of a study of T cell responses to AZD1222 COVID-19 vaccine. Study-wide points: Possibly, clonal diversity was underestimated; donors were largely white British and included more females.

Germline V lookup: CDR1 MNHEY, CDR2 SMNVEV (reference sequence). The CDR3 loop spans 15 amino acids. The V gene end was trimmed by 5 bases and the J gene end by 2 bases; junction bases not matched to a gene: 5. Profiled with immunoSEQ multiplex PCR; TCRdb holds only in-frame clones, not every one. The sample records roughly 190,000 clones, approximately 92% being singletons. For this clone: Its antigen remains unidentified.

The sample was peripheral blood, taken on day 0 of AZD1222 vaccination. The TCR originated in an adult in good health. The V gene is TRBV27, the J gene TRBJ2-7; 11 bases agree with TRBD1. CDR3 in amino acids: CASSRPGQGAYEQYF. Written as DNA, the CDR3 is TGTGCCAGCAGTCGTCCGGGACAGGGGGCCTACGAGCAGTACTTC.